This T cell receptor (beta chain) was sequenced in a study of blood T cell repertoires in COVID-19. Study information: Sources were T cells, B-cell-depleted T cells, or PBMCs; the material itself was cDNA or gDNA.

Original processing notes: Reference gene primer amplification yielded estimated nucleated cell counts. The assay was immunoSEQ multiplex PCR, and TCRdb's table has in-frame clones only and misses some. For V, J and clone size, that table is used; D and trimming come from the DNA. The table shows hundreds of thousands of clones, with more than 80% occurring only once. The specimen was peripheral blood. This receptor was taken from a woman in her twenties or thirties with active or convalescent COVID-19.

In DNA form, the CDR3 reads TGCGCCAGCAGTGAAGGGGGGCTAGCGGGAGTTCAAGATACGCAGTATTTT. This sequence encodes CASSEGGLAGVQDTQYF. The J gene is TRBJ2-3, the V gene TRBV10-1; 10 positions agree with TRBD2. Germline values: CDR1 WNHNN, CDR2 SYGVQD (reference sequence). The CDR3 covers 17 residues. The V and J ends lost 3 bases and 5 bases, in that order; junction bases with no gene match: 11.